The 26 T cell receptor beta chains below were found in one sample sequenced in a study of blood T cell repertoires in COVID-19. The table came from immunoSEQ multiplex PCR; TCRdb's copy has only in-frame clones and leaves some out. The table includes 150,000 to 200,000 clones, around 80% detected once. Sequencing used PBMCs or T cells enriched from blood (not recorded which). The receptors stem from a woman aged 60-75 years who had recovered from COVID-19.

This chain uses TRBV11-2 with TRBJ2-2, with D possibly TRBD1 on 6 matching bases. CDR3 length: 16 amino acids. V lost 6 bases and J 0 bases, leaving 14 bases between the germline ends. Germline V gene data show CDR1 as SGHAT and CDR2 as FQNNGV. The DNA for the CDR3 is TGTGCCAGCAGTACCAGGGGACCGACGAACACCGGGGAGCTGTTTTTT. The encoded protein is CASSTRGPTNTGELFF.

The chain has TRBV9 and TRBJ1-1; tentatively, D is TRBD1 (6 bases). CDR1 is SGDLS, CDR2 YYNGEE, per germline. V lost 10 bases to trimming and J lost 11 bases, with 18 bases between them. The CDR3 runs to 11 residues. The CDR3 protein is CAPKSQGRAFF. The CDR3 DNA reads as TGTGCCCCCAAATCGCAGGGGCGGGCTTTCTTT.

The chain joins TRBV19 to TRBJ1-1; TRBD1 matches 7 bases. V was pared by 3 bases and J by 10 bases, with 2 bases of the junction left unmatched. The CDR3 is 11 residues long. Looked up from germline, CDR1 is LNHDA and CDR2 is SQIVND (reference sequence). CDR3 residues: CASSIQGGAFF. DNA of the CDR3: TGTGCCAGTAGTATTCAGGGGGGAGCTTTCTTT. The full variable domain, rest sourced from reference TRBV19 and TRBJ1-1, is DGGITQSPKYLFRKEGQNVTLSCEQNLNHDAMYWYRQDPGQGLRLIYYSQIVNDFQKGDIAEGYSVSREKKESFPLTVTSAQKNPTAFYLCASSIQGGAFFGQGTRLTVV.

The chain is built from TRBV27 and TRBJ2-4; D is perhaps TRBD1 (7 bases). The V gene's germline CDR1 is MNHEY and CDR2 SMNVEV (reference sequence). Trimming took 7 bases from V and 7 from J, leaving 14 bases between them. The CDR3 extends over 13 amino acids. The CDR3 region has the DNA TGTGCCAGCAAGGAGGGGGCGGCGAACATTCAGTACTTC. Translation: CASKEGAANIQYF.

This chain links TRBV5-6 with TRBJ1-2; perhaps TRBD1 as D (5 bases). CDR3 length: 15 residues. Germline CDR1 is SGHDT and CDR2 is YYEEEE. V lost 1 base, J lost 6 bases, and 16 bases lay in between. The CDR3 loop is CASSLLSGRADGYTF. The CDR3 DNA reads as TGTGCCAGCAGCTTGTTGTCAGGGAGGGCCGATGGCTACACCTTC.

In nucleotides, the CDR3 is TGCGCCAGCCTCGTTGGGTTAAGCGGGGGACAGCAAGAGACCCAGTACTTC. Translating it yields CASLVGLSGGQQETQYF. V usage is TRBV5-1 and J usage is TRBJ2-5; possibly TRBD2 for D (8 bases). The CDR3 extends over 17 amino acids. The germline V gene encodes CDR1 SGHRS and CDR2 YFSETQ. V gave up 7 bases and J gave up 2 bases, with 24 bases separating them.

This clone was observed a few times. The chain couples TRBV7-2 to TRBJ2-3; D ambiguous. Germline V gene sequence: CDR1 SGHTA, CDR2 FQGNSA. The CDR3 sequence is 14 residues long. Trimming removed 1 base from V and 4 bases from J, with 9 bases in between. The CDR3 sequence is CASSLGVSADTQYF. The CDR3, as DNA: TGTGCCAGCAGCTTAGGCGTAAGTGCAGATACGCAGTATTTT. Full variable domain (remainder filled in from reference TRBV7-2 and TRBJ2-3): GAGVSQSPSNKVTEKGKDVELRCDPISGHTALYWYRQSLGQGLEFLIYFQGNSAPDKSGLPSDRFSAERTGGSVSTLTIQRTQQEDSAVYLCASSLGVSADTQYFGPGTRLTVL.

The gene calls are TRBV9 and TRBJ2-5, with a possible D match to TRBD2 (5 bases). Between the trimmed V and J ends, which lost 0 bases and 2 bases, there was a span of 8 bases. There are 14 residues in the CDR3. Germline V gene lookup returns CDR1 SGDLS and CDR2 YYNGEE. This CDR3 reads CASSVARGQETQYF. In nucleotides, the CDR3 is TGTGCCAGCAGCGTAGCTAGAGGGCAAGAGACCCAGTACTTC.

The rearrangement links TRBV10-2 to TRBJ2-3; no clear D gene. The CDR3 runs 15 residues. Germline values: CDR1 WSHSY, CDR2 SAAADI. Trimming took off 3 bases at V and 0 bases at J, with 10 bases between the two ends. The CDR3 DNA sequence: TGCGCCAGCAGTGACTTGGTCAGAAGCACAGATACGCAGTATTTT. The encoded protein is CASSDLVRSTDTQYF.

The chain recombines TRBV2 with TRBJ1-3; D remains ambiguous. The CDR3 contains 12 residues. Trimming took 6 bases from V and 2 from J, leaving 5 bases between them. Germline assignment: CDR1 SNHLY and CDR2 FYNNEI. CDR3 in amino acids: CASRVAGNTIYF. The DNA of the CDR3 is TGTGCCAGCAGGGTAGCTGGAAACACCATATATTTT.

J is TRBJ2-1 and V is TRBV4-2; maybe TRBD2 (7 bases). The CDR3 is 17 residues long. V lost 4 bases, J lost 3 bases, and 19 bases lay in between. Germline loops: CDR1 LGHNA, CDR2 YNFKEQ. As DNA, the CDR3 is TGTGCCAGCAGCCGGGACAAGAGCGTAGCGGGCTACAATGAGCAGTTCTTC. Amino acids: CASSRDKSVAGYNEQFF.

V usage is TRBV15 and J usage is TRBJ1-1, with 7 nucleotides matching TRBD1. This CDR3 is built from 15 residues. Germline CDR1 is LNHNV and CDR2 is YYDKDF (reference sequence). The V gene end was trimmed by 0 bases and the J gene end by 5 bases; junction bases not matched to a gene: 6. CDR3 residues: CATSREGGFGTEAFF. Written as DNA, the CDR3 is TGTGCCACCAGCAGAGAAGGGGGCTTCGGGACTGAAGCTTTCTTT.

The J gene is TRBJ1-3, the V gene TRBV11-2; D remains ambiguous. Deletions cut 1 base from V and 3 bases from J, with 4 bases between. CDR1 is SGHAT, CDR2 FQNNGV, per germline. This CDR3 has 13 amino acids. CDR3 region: CASSLAYGNTIYF. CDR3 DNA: TGTGCCAGCAGCTTAGCGTATGGAAACACCATATATTTT.

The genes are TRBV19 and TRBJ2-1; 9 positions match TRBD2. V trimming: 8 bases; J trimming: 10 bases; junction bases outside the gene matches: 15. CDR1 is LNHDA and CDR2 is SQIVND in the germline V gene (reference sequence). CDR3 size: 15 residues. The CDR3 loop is CASGWETSGPGEQFF. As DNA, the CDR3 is TGTGCCAGTGGCTGGGAGACTAGCGGCCCCGGGGAGCAGTTCTTC.

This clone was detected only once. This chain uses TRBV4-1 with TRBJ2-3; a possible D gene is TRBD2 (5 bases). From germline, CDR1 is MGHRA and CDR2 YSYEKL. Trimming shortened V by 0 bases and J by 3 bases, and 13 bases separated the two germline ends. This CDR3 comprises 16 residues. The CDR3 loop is CASSQDSGIRTDTQYF. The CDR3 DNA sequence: TGCGCCAGCAGCCAAGATTCGGGGATAAGGACAGATACGCAGTATTTT.

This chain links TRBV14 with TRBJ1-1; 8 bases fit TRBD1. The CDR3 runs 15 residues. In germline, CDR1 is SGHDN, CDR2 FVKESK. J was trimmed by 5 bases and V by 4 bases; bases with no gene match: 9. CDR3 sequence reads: CASSRTDRVVTEAFF. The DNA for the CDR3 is TGTGCCAGCAGCCGGACGGACAGGGTGGTGACTGAAGCTTTCTTT.

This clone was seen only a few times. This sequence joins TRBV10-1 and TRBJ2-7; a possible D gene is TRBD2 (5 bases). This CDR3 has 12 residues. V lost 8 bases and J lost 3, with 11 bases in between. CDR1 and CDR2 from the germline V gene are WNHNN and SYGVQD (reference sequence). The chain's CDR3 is CASGPGIYEQYF. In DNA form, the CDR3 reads TGCGCCAGCGGTCCGGGGATCTACGAGCAGTACTTC.

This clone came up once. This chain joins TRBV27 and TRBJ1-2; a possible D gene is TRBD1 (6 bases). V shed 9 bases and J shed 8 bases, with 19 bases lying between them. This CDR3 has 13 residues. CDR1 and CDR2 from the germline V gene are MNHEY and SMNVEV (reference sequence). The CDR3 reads CASKKSGTWGYTF. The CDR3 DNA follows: TGTGCCAGTAAAAAGTCTGGGACATGGGGCTACACCTTC.

The CDR3, as DNA: TGTGCCAGCAGCGCCAGGGGATCCTACAATGAGCAGTTCTTC. Residues: CASSARGSYNEQFF. This chain joins TRBV9 and TRBJ2-1; tentatively, D is TRBD1 (6 bases). CDR1 and CDR2 (germline): SGDLS, YYNGEE. The CDR3 sequence is 14 residues long. The ends were cut back, 3 bases at V and 1 base at J, with 8 bases in the middle.

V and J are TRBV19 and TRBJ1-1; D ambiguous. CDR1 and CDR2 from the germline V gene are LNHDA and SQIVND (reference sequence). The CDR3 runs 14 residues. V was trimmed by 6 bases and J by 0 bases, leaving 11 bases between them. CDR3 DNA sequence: TGTGCCAGTAGCAATCTGGAGTTGAACACTGAAGCTTTCTTT. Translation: CASSNLELNTEAFF.

CDR3: CATSREGHLNTEAFF. The CDR3 DNA reads TGTGCCACCAGCAGAGAGGGACACTTGAACACTGAAGCTTTCTTT. V is TRBV15 and J is TRBJ1-1; tentatively, D is TRBD1 (6 bases). This CDR3 spans 15 amino acids. Germline CDR1 reads LNHNV; CDR2 reads YYDKDF (reference sequence). V was cut by 0 bases and J by 0 bases, with 8 bases left in between.

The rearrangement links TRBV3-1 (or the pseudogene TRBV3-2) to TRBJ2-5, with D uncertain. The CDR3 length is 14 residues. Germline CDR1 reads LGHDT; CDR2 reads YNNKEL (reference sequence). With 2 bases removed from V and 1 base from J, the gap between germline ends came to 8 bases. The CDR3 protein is CASSQSSLQETQYF. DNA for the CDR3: TGTGCCAGCAGCCAATCGTCTCTCCAAGAGACCCAGTACTTC.

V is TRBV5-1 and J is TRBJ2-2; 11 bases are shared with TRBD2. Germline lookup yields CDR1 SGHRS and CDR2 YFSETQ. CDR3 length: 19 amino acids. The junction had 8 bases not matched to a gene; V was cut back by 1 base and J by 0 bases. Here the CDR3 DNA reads TGCGCCAGCAGCTTGACTAGCGGGAGATATGGGCCGAACACCGGGGAGCTGTTTTTT. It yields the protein CASSLTSGRYGPNTGELFF.

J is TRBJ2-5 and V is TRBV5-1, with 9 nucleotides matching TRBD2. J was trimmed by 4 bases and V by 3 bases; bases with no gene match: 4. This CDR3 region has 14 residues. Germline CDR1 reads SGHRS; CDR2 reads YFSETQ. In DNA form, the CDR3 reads TGCGCCAGCAGCTCGTCGACTAGCGGAGAGACCCAGTACTTC. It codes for CASSSSTSGETQYF. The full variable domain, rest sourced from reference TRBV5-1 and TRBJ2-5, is KAGVTQTPRYLIKTRGQQVTLSCSPISGHRSVSWYQQTPGQGLQFLFEYFSETQRNKGNFPGRFSGRQFSNSRSEMNVSTLELGDSALYLCASSSSTSGETQYFGPGTRLLVL.

CDR3 sequence reads: CASSFDRGTWLFF. The DNA of the CDR3 is TGTGCCAGCAGCTTCGACAGGGGCACGTGGCTGTTTTTT. This chain joins TRBV5-6 and TRBJ2-2; TRBD1 aligns across 8 bases. Germline V lookup: CDR1 SGHDT, CDR2 YYEEEE. The CDR3 runs 13 residues. V was pared by 2 bases and J by 13 bases, with 7 bases of the junction left unmatched.

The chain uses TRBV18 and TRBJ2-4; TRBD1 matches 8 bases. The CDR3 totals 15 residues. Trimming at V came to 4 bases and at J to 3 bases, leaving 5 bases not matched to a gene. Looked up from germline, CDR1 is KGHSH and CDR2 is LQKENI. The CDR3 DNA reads TGTGCCAGCTCACAGGACAGGGCTGGCAAAAACATTCAGTACTTC. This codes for CASSQDRAGKNIQYF.